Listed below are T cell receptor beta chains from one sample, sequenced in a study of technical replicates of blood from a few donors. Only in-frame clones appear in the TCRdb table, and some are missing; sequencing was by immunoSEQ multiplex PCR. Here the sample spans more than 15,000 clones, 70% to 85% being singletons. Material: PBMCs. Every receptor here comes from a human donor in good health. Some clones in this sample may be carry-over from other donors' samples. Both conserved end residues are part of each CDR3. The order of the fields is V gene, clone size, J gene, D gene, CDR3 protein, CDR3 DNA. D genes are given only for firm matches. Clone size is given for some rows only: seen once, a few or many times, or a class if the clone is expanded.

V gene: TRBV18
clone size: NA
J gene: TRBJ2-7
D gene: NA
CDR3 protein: CASSPPQIGGLQYF
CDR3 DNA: TGTGCCAGCTCACCACCGCAGATTGGAGGGTTGCAGTACTTC

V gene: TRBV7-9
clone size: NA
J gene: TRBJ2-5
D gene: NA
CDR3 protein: CASSFEGETQYF
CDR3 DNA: TGTGCCAGCAGCTTTGAGGGAGAGACCCAGTACTTC

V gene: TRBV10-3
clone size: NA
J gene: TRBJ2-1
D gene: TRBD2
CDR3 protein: CAISASSGSSSYNEQFF
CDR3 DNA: TGTGCCATCAGTGCCTCTAGCGGGAGCAGCTCCTACAATGAGCAGTTCTTC

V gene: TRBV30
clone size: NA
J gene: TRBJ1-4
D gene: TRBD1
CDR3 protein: CAWSAGQVTTNEKLFF
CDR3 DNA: TGTGCCTGGAGTGCTGGACAGGTCACAACTAATGAAAAACTGTTTTTT

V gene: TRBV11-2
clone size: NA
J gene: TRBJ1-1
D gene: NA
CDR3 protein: CASSPGTGEGTEAFF
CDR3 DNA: TGTGCCAGCAGCCCTGGGACGGGGGAAGGCACTGAAGCTTTCTTT

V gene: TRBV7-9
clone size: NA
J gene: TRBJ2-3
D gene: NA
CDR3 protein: CASSLDAAADTQYF
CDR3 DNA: TGTGCCAGCAGCTTAGATGCGGCTGCAGATACGCAGTATTTT

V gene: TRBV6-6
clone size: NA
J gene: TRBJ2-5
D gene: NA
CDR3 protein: CASSSGLEETQYF
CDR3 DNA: TGTGCCAGCAGCTCGGGACTCGAAGAGACCCAGTACTTC

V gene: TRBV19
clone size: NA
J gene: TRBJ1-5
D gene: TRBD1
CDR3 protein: CASGTVSNQPQHF
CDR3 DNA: TGTGCCAGTGGGACAGTAAGCAATCAGCCCCAGCATTTT

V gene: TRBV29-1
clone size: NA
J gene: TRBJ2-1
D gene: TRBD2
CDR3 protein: CSVEWSLAGGSLGEQFF
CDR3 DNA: TGCAGCGTTGAATGGTCCCTAGCGGGAGGGAGTTTAGGTGAGCAGTTCTTC

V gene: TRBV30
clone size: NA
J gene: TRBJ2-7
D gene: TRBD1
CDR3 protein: CAWNRGRPDSEQYF
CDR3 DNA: TGTGCCTGGAATAGGGGGCGCCCCGACAGCGAGCAGTACTTC

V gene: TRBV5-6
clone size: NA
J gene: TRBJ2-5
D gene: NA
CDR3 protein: CASSFGPGARETQYF
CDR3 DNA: TGTGCCAGCAGCTTCGGCCCAGGGGCTCGGGAGACCCAGTACTTC

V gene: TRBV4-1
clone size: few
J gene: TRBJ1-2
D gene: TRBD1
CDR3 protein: CASSQTEAGGANYGYTF
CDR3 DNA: TGCGCCAGCAGCCAAACCGAGGCAGGGGGAGCTAACTATGGCTACACCTTC

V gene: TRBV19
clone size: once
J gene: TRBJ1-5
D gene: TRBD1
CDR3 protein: CASAPRQGATYSNQPQHF
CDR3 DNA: TGTGCCAGCGCCCCTCGCCAGGGGGCCACCTATAGCAATCAGCCCCAGCATTTT

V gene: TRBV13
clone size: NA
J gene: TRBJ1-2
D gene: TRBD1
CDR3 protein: CASSLGLAGTGENYGYTF
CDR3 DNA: TGTGCCAGCAGCTTAGGCCTAGCAGGGACAGGGGAGAACTATGGCTACACCTTC

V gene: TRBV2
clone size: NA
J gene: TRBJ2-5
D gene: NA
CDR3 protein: CASSGQPETQYF
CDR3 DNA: TGTGCCAGCAGTGGGCAACCAGAGACCCAGTACTTC

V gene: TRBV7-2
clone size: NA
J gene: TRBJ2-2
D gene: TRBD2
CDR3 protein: CASSLWAGGAGELFF
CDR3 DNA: TGTGCCAGCAGCTTATGGGCGGGAGGGGCCGGGGAGCTGTTTTTT

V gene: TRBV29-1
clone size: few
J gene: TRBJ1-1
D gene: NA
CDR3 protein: CSVEWEMNTEAFF
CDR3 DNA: TGCAGCGTTGAATGGGAGATGAACACTGAAGCTTTCTTT

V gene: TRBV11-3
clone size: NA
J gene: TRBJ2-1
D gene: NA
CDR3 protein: CASSQGAHEQFF
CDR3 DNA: TGTGCCAGCAGCCAAGGGGCCCATGAGCAGTTCTTC

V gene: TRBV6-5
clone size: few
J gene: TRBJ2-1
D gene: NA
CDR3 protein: CASSLLADNEQFF
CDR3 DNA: TGTGCCAGCAGTTTGTTAGCGGACAATGAGCAGTTCTTC

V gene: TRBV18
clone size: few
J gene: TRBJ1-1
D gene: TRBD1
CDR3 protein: CASSPTGQGATEAFF
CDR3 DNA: TGTGCCAGCTCACCAACGGGACAGGGGGCGACTGAAGCTTTCTTT